The T cell receptor beta chain under discussion was sequenced for a study of blood T cells in healthy people across ages. Findings of the study overall: Without sorted subsets, naive and antigen-experienced compartments could not be conclusively compared.

Combining a sample-barcoded 5' primer with a J-beta primer mix, a second PCR ran for roughly 7 to 11 cycles. Unique molecular identifiers of 12 random nucleotides labeled each cDNA. Every individual sample yielded 3 million or more paired-end reads (each containing CDR3). TCRdb passed the 5' RACE reads through MiXCR, listing each CDR3 protein once. The table shows around 800,000 distinct CDR3 sequences, with around 68% occurring only once. Every donor contributed around 10 milliliters of peripheral blood by blood draw. Germline V gene sequence: CDR1 LGHNA, CDR2 YSLEER. With 1 base removed from V and 4 bases from J, the gap between germline ends came to 13 bases. This CDR3 is 15 amino acids long. Points on this clonotype: The antigen is undetermined.

The receptor comes from a man aged 30 to 45 in good health. The V call is TRBV4-3, the J call TRBJ1-1; D remains ambiguous. The sequenced sample was blood. The CDR3 DNA reads TGCGCCAGCAGCCAAGGGCGGGGTGCGGGCACTGAAGCTTTCTTT. Translating gives CASSQGRGAGTEAFF.